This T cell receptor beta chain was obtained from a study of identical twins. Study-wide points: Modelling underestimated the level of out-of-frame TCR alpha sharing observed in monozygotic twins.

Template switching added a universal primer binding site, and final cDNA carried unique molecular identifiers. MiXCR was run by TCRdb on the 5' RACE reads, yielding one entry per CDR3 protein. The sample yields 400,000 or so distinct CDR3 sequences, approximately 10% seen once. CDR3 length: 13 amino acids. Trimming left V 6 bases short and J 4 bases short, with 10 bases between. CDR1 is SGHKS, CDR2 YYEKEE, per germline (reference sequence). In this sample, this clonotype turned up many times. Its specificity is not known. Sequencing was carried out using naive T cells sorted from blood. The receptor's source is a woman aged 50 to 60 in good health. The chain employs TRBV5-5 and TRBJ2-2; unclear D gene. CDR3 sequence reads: CASTPKVTGELFF. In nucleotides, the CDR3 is TGTGCCAGCACCCCTAAGGTCACCGGGGAGCTGTTTTTT.